A selection of T cell receptor beta chains follows, all from one sample in a study of early T cells in non-severe SARS-CoV-2 infection. One entry per CDR3 protein, called by TCRdb with MiXCR from the 5' RACE reads. Of approximately 30,000 distinct CDR3 sequences in the sample, around 7% were seen once. Material for sequencing was whole blood. These receptors all stem from an adult who was a healthcare worker with PCR-confirmed SARS-CoV-2 infection or an uninfected control (not recorded which). Each CDR3 is given with its conserved first and last residue. A D gene is named only where the DNA matches it firmly. Some rows have no size entry. The others give once, few or many, or a class for an expanded clone.

TRBV20-1	many	TRBJ2-5	15	TRBD2	CSARAGTSGSETQYF	TGCAGTGCTAGAGCCGGGACTAGCGGGAGTGAGACCCAGTACTTC
TRBV7-9	many	TRBJ1-1	13	-	CASSLGEAREAFF	TGTGCCAGCAGCTTAGGGGAAGCCCGTGAGGCTTTCTTT
TRBV5-1	-	TRBJ2-3	16	-	CASSLEPGVSTDTQYF	TGCGCCAGCAGCTTGGAGCCAGGGGTCAGCACAGATACGCAGTATTTT
TRBV6-2/TRBV6-3	few	TRBJ1-1	14	-	CASSQGVFNTEAFF	TGTGCCAGCAGTCAAGGGGTCTTCAACACTGAAGCTTTCTTT
TRBV24-1	many	TRBJ1-1	13	-	CATSGMDSTEAFF	TGTGCCACCAGTGGAATGGACAGCACTGAAGCTTTCTTT
TRBV7-6	-	TRBJ1-3	15	-	CASSPRIAAENTIYF	TGTGCCAGCAGCCCCCGTATAGCCGCTGAAAACACCATATATTTT
TRBV11-3	many	TRBJ2-1	14	-	CASSLGGSDNEQFF	TGTGCCAGCAGCTTAGGGGGGAGTGACAATGAGCAGTTCTTC
TRBV12-3/TRBV12-4	many	TRBJ1-1	13	-	CASSLVAGTEAFF	TGTGCCAGCAGTCTGGTGGCAGGGACGGAAGCTTTCTTT
TRBV18	many	TRBJ1-1	15	-	CASSPGSVVNTEAFF	TGTGCCAGCTCACCAGGTTCCGTTGTGAACACTGAAGCTTTCTTT
TRBV19	few	TRBJ2-6	17	TRBD1	CASTPGQVTSGANVLTF	TGTGCCAGTACCCCGGGACAGGTTACCTCTGGGGCCAACGTCCTGACTTTC
TRBV5-1	many	TRBJ2-1	19	TRBD2	CASSAGTSGAESSYNEQFF	TGCGCCAGCAGTGCGGGGACTAGCGGGGCCGAAAGCTCCTACAATGAGCAGTTCTTC
TRBV10-3	many	TRBJ2-7	14	TRBD2	CATKREVLPVEQYF	TGTGCCACCAAGCGGGAGGTTCTCCCCGTAGAGCAGTACTTC
TRBV6-4	-	TRBJ2-7	13	-	CASHQGRTDEQYF	TGTGCCAGCCATCAGGGGAGAACGGACGAGCAGTACTTC
TRBV29-1	many	TRBJ1-1	14	-	CSVEGRGRSGEAFF	TGCAGCGTTGAGGGCCGGGGGCGAAGCGGGGAAGCTTTCTTT
TRBV4-2	many	TRBJ1-3	16	-	CASSQDQAGSGNTIYF	TGTGCCAGCAGCCAAGATCAGGCGGGGTCTGGAAACACCATATATTTT
TRBV4-1	-	TRBJ2-2	16	-	CASSRRTGFTTGELFF	TGCGCCAGCAGCCGGAGAACGGGGTTTACCACCGGGGAGCTGTTTTTT
TRBV4-3	few	TRBJ2-3	16	-	CASSQESPMSTDTQYF	TGCGCCAGCAGCCAGGAGTCGCCCATGAGCACAGATACGCAGTATTTT
TRBV15	many	TRBJ1-1	15	TRBD1	CATRGTGAMNTEAFF	TGTGCCACCCGGGGGACAGGGGCAATGAACACTGAAGCTTTCTTT
TRBV10-2	many	TRBJ1-6	18	TRBD1	CASSRGTGKGSYNSPLHF	TGCGCCAGCAGTCGTGGGACAGGGAAGGGGTCCTATAATTCACCCCTCCACTTT
TRBV7-8	many	TRBJ2-1	15	TRBD2	CASSLVASGSYEQFF	TGTGCCAGCAGCTTAGTGGCTAGCGGGAGTTATGAGCAGTTCTTC
TRBV19	medium-sized	TRBJ2-7	15	TRBD2	CASSLLAGGPDEQYF	TGTGCCAGTAGTCTACTAGCGGGAGGGCCGGACGAGCAGTACTTC
TRBV7-9	many	TRBJ1-3	14	-	CASSLRQVGNTIYF	TGTGCCAGCAGCTTAAGGCAGGTTGGAAACACCATATATTTT
TRBV4-1	many	TRBJ2-7	14	-	CASSQVNGYAEQYF	TGCGCCAGCAGCCAAGTTAACGGCTACGCCGAGCAGTACTTC
TRBV21-1	many	TRBJ1-5	16	-	CASSKAQTAGPRPQHF	TGTGCCAGCAGCAAAGCCCAGACGGCGGGCCCACGGCCCCAGCATTTT
TRBV5-1	many	TRBJ1-1	13	-	CASSPQMNTEAFF	TGCGCCAGCAGCCCCCAAATGAACACTGAAGCTTTCTTT
TRBV12-3/TRBV12-4	many	TRBJ2-7	14	TRBD2	CASTPMGGSYEQYF	TGTGCCAGCACCCCCATGGGCGGGAGTTACGAGCAGTACTTC
TRBV7-9	many	TRBJ2-2	16	TRBD2	CASSTGTSGNTGELFF	TGTGCCAGCAGCACTGGGACTAGCGGTAATACCGGGGAGCTGTTTTTT
TRBV12-3/TRBV12-4	medium-sized	TRBJ2-2	11	-	CASSSSGELFF	TGTGCCAGCAGTTCATCCGGGGAGCTGTTTTTT
TRBV20-1	many	TRBJ2-5	12	-	CSAVRGAETQYF	TGCAGTGCTGTACGGGGGGCGGAGACCCAGTACTTC
TRBV5-1	many	TRBJ1-5	13	-	CASSSTGLEPQHF	TGCGCCAGCAGCTCAACAGGGCTCGAGCCCCAGCATTTT
TRBV12-3/TRBV12-4	-	TRBJ2-5	14	-	CASSYSGGQETQYF	TGTGCCAGCAGTTATTCGGGCGGCCAAGAGACCCAGTACTTC
TRBV27	many	TRBJ1-5	14	-	CASSLGTGGQPQHF	TGTGCCAGCAGTTTGGGGACGGGGGGTCAGCCCCAGCATTTT
TRBV2	many	TRBJ2-2	15	TRBD2	CASSKLAGGTGELFF	TGTGCCAGCAGTAAGCTAGCGGGAGGCACCGGGGAGCTGTTTTTT
TRBV6-6	-	TRBJ2-7	16	-	CASRTRKTGATYEQYF	TGTGCCAGCAGAACTCGGAAGACAGGTGCAACCTACGAGCAGTACTTC
TRBV3-1	many	TRBJ2-3	12	-	CASSQVTDTQYF	TGTGCCAGCAGCCAAGTCACAGATACGCAGTATTTT
TRBV18	medium-sized	TRBJ1-5	12	-	CASSPGPAPQHF	TGTGCCAGCTCACCCGGGCCTGCGCCCCAGCATTTT
TRBV18	many	TRBJ2-7	14	-	CASSPQQGGYEQYF	TGTGCCAGCTCACCACAGCAGGGCGGGTACGAGCAGTACTTC
TRBV6-1	many	TRBJ2-3	17	TRBD1	CASSEGTGRYRTDTQYF	TGTGCCAGCAGTGAAGGGACAGGGAGGTATCGCACAGATACGCAGTATTTT
TRBV6-6	many	TRBJ2-6	17	-	CASSYGGSLSGANVLTF	TGTGCCAGCAGTTACGGTGGCAGCCTCTCTGGGGCCAACGTCCTGACTTTC
TRBV5-5	few	TRBJ1-6	13	-	CASSLDWNSPLHF	TGTGCCAGCAGCTTGGATTGGAATTCACCCCTCCACTTT
TRBV3-1	many	TRBJ1-5	15	-	CASSPTAARNQPQHF	TGTGCCAGCAGCCCGACAGCCGCTCGCAATCAGCCCCAGCATTTT
TRBV5-1	medium-sized	TRBJ2-1	16	TRBD2	CASSHLSGSSYNEQFF	TGCGCCAGCAGTCATCTTAGCGGGAGCTCCTACAATGAGCAGTTCTTC
TRBV20-1	many	TRBJ1-6	15	-	CSARDLGRFGSPLHF	TGCAGTGCTAGAGATCTCGGGCGGTTTGGTTCACCCCTCCACTTT
TRBV20-1	many	TRBJ2-7	20	TRBD1	CSARLGQEVKQSIGIYEQYF	TGCAGTGCTAGATTAGGACAGGAAGTAAAACAATCCATAGGAATATACGAGCAGTACTTC
TRBV19	few	TRBJ2-3	13	-	CASRVGRGDTQYF	TGTGCCAGTAGAGTGGGACGTGGAGATACGCAGTATTTT
TRBV4-1	-	TRBJ1-1	16	TRBD1	CASSHAGTGRNTEAFF	TGCGCCAGCAGCCATGCCGGGACAGGGCGGAACACTGAAGCTTTCTTT
TRBV20-1	-	TRBJ2-7	16	-	CSAREFGGPPSYEQYF	TGCAGTGCTAGAGAGTTTGGCGGACCTCCCTCCTACGAGCAGTACTTC
TRBV20-1	many	TRBJ1-2	15	-	CSASGGRGANYGYTF	TGCAGTGCTAGCGGGGGGCGCGGGGCTAACTATGGCTACACCTTC
TRBV25-1	many	TRBJ1-2	12	-	CASSGGHYGYTF	TGTGCCAGCAGTGGTGGTCACTATGGCTACACCTTC
TRBV30	few	TRBJ2-1	14	-	CAWRQVGGHNEQFF	TGTGCCTGGAGGCAGGTGGGGGGACACAATGAGCAGTTCTTC
TRBV20-1	-	TRBJ2-5	14	-	CSARAPGNQETQYF	TGCAGTGCTAGAGCCCCGGGCAACCAAGAGACCCAGTACTTC
TRBV20-1	few	TRBJ2-7	16	TRBD2	CSAPGLAGGDSYEQYF	TGCAGTGCTCCCGGACTAGCGGGAGGGGACTCCTACGAGCAGTACTTC
TRBV15	many	TRBJ2-3	16	-	CATSRDRRPYTDTQYF	TGTGCCACCAGCAGAGATCGCAGGCCCTACACAGATACGCAGTATTTT
TRBV6-5	few	TRBJ1-5	12	-	CASSTLGQPQHF	TGTGCCAGCAGCACATTAGGGCAGCCCCAGCATTTT